Presented here are 23 T cell receptor beta chains from one specimen sequenced in a study of Ad26.COV2.S vaccination and SARS-CoV-2 variants. The repertoire was sequenced with immunoSEQ multiplex PCR; TCRdb's copy has only in-frame clones and lacks some. The data show about 350,000 clones, around nine tenths seen once. Indicated treatment: over 15 received Ad26.COV2.S at low or high dose, single or two shots; about five received placebo; per-sample allocation not given. The samples were gathered on day 63 after the first injection of vaccine or placebo. The sequencing used peripheral blood, collected in a trial of Ad26.COV2.S vaccine versus placebo. Receptor source: a person between 18 and 60 years old who received the Ad26.COV2.S COVID-19 vaccine or a placebo.

This chain connects TRBV6-5 to TRBJ1-5; TRBD1 might be the D (6 bases). The CDR3 has 14 amino acids. V gave up 9 bases and J gave up 2 bases, with 14 bases separating them. CDR1 is MNHEY and CDR2 is SVGAGI in the germline V gene. DNA of the CDR3: TGTGCCAGTAGAGGGGGGGCAGGCAATCAGCCCCAGCATTTT. Translated, it gives CASRGGAGNQPQHF.

The chain couples TRBV5-1 to TRBJ2-1; perhaps TRBD2 as D (6 bases). CDR1 is SGHRS and CDR2 is YFSETQ in the germline V gene. V was shortened by 0 bases and J by 10 bases, with 14 bases between the two germline ends. The CDR3 has 14 residues. The CDR3 is CASSLAEEGLEQFF. DNA for the CDR3: TGCGCCAGCAGCTTGGCCGAGGAAGGACTAGAGCAGTTCTTC.

The chain recombines TRBV10-3 with TRBJ2-7; TRBD1 agrees at 8 bases. V lost 8 bases, J lost 6 bases, and 12 bases stayed unmatched. The CDR3 totals 14 residues. Germline V gives CDR1 ENHRY, CDR2 SYGVKD. The CDR3, as DNA: TGTGCCATCGGATGGACAGGGAGAGAGGGCGAGCAGTACTTC. It codes for CAIGWTGREGEQYF.

This sequence joins TRBV28 and TRBJ2-7; tentative D call: TRBD2 (5 bases). Germline V lookup: CDR1 MDHEN, CDR2 SYDVKM. The CDR3 sequence is 14 residues long. V shed 6 bases and J shed 1 base, with 13 bases lying between them. The CDR3: CASRVASRSYEQYF. Written as DNA, the CDR3 is TGTGCCAGCAGGGTCGCTAGCAGGTCCTACGAGCAGTACTTC.

The chain joins TRBV6-5 to TRBJ1-4; D is possibly TRBD1 (5 bases). V was shortened by 2 bases and J by 5 bases, with 9 bases between the two germline ends. CDR1 and CDR2 (germline): MNHEY, SVGAGI. The CDR3 length is 14 residues. The CDR3 sequence: CASSYDGTNEKLFF. The DNA for the CDR3 is TGTGCCAGCAGTTACGATGGGACCAATGAAAAACTGTTTTTT.

The rearrangement links TRBV20-1 to TRBJ2-7, with 7 positions matching TRBD1. Germline lookup yields CDR1 DFQATT and CDR2 SNEGSKA (reference sequence). This CDR3 has 13 amino acids. V was pared by 3 bases and J by 3 bases, with 5 bases of the junction left unmatched. The CDR3 nucleotides read TGCAGTGCTAGTTCCCCAGGGGGCTACGAGCAGTACTTC. Translated, it gives CSASSPGGYEQYF.

Concerning this clone itself: An end of the junction does not agree with germline; a read error may underlie this. J is TRBJ1-1 and V is TRBV2; 8 bases map to TRBD1. The CDR3 consists of 11 residues. The V gene's germline CDR1 is SNHLY and CDR2 FYNNEI. In DNA, the CDR3 is TGTGCCAGCAGTGATGTACAGGGGGTAACCTTT. Its protein is CASSDVQGVTF.

The chain is built from TRBV7-6 and TRBJ1-4, with 7 bases matching TRBD1. V was pared by 6 bases and J by 2 bases, with 9 bases of the junction left unmatched. Germline assignment: CDR1 SGHVS and CDR2 FNYEAQ. The CDR3 extends over 16 amino acids. In DNA, the CDR3 is TGTGCCAGCAGAGGAGGGGGCTTGGGGACTAATGAAAAACTGTTTTTT. Translating gives CASRGGGLGTNEKLFF.

J is TRBJ1-1 and V is TRBV7-6; D not certain. The CDR3 covers 12 residues. The germline CDR1 and CDR2 sequences are SGHVS and FNYEAQ. V was trimmed by 5 bases and J by 1 base, leaving 5 bases between them. This CDR3 reads CASSNPNTEAFF. The CDR3 coding sequence is TGTGCCAGCAGCAACCCGAACACTGAAGCTTTCTTT.

This chain uses TRBV7-8 with TRBJ2-1; 7 bases line up with TRBD1. The CDR3 is 13 amino acids. V lost 5 bases, J lost 7 bases, and 5 bases stayed unmatched. Per germline, CDR1 SGHVS and CDR2 FQNEAQ. The chain's CDR3 is CASSLHRGNEQFF. The CDR3 DNA is TGTGCCAGCAGCCTCCACAGGGGAAATGAGCAGTTCTTC.

The V and J genes are TRBV9 and TRBJ1-2, with 9 bases fitting TRBD1. The CDR3 runs to 13 residues. The germline V gene has CDR1 SGDLS and CDR2 YYNGEE. J was trimmed by 6 bases and V by 5 bases; bases with no gene match: 5. This CDR3 is CASRGQGTDGYTF. CDR3 nucleotides: TGTGCCAGCAGGGGACAGGGCACTGATGGCTACACCTTC.

J is TRBJ1-1 and V is TRBV28, with 8 bases identical to TRBD1. V lost 6 bases to trimming and J lost 2 bases; unmatched junction nucleotides: 11. Germline lookup yields CDR1 MDHEN and CDR2 SYDVKM. The CDR3 is 16 residues long. The CDR3 coding sequence is TGTGCCAGCAGCCCTCCTCCCGGGACAGGTAACACTGAAGCTTTCTTT. As protein: CASSPPPGTGNTEAFF.

The chain carries TRBV3-1 (or the pseudogene TRBV3-2) and TRBJ1-2; a possible D gene is TRBD1 (6 bases). The CDR3 sequence is 15 residues long. The V gene's germline CDR1 is LGHDT and CDR2 YNNKEL (reference sequence). V was shortened by 1 base and J by 4 bases, with 13 bases between the two germline ends. The CDR3 protein is CASSQGSGVGYGYTF. For the CDR3, the DNA is TGTGCCAGCAGCCAAGGGTCAGGGGTCGGCTATGGCTACACCTTC.

The chain combines TRBV14 with TRBJ1-6; no firm D call. This CDR3 region has 13 residues. Germline V gives CDR1 SGHDN, CDR2 FVKESK. V shed 6 bases and J shed 8 bases, with 11 bases lying between them. DNA for the CDR3: TGTGCCAGCAGGACGTTGACCGATTCACCCCTCCACTTT. Its protein product is CASRTLTDSPLHF.

The genes are TRBV19 and TRBJ1-6, with a possible D match to TRBD1 (5 bases). V lost 3 bases to trimming and J lost 9 bases, with 15 bases between them. This CDR3 is 15 amino acids long. From germline, CDR1 is LNHDA and CDR2 SQIVND (reference sequence). CDR3 nucleotides: TGTGCCAGTAGTATGTATCGGGGGGTAGGTTCACCCCTCCACTTT. Protein sequence: CASSMYRGVGSPLHF.

The V and J genes are TRBV28 and TRBJ2-7; D not certain. With 2 bases removed from V and 2 bases from J, the gap between germline ends came to 7 bases. There are 13 residues in the CDR3. Germline assignment: CDR1 MDHEN and CDR2 SYDVKM. The CDR3 region is CASSLISPYEQYF. The CDR3 DNA reads as TGTGCCAGCAGTTTAATCTCACCCTACGAGCAGTACTTC. Variable domain in full (rest from reference TRBV28 and TRBJ2-7): DVKVTQSSRYLVKRTGEKVFLECVQDMDHENMFWYRQDPGLGLRLIYFSYDVKMKEKGDIPEGYSVSREKKERFSLILESASTNQTSMYLCASSLISPYEQYFGPGTRLTVT.

In its sample, this clone was seen once. The rearrangement links TRBV24-1 to TRBJ2-3; TRBD2 agrees at 12 bases. The germline V gene encodes CDR1 KGHDR and CDR2 SFDVKD. The CDR3 sequence is 18 residues long. Germline trimming cut 4 bases from V and 3 bases from J; bases unmatched to any gene: 10. The CDR3 bases are TGTGCCACCAGTGACACTCCGGGACTAGCGGGCCAAACAGATACGCAGTATTTT. It specifies CATSDTPGLAGQTDTQYF.

To note about this clone: The same CDR3 arises from other DNA sequences in this sample as well. This chain uses TRBV28 with TRBJ2-5; no clear D. The CDR3 totals 10 residues. Germline CDR1 reads MDHEN; CDR2 reads SYDVKM. Trimming took off 6 bases at V and 5 bases at J, with 4 bases between the two ends. CDR3 in DNA: TGTGCCAGCAGGGGGGAGACCCAGTACTTC. It is translated as CASRGETQYF.

V usage is TRBV19 and J usage is TRBJ1-5; maybe TRBD1 (5 bases). Germline V gene lookup returns CDR1 LNHDA and CDR2 SQIVND (reference sequence). This CDR3 comprises 17 residues. V lost 7 bases and J 0 bases, leaving 19 bases between the germline ends. CDR3 sequence reads: CASKDSSLTYSNQPQHF. CDR3 DNA sequence: TGTGCCAGTAAAGACAGCTCCTTAACCTATAGCAATCAGCCCCAGCATTTT.

The chain recombines TRBV5-4 with TRBJ1-1; D ambiguous. Germline loops: CDR1 SGHNT, CDR2 YYREEE (reference sequence). The germline V and J ends were trimmed by 0 bases and 0 bases, with 12 bases remaining between them. The CDR3 has 16 amino acids. CDR3 in DNA: TGTGCCAGCAGCTTGGAGGTTGGTGGGATGAACACTGAAGCTTTCTTT. Amino acid sequence: CASSLEVGGMNTEAFF.

The J gene is TRBJ1-2, the V gene TRBV13; TRBD1 might be the D (6 bases). Germline CDR1 is PRHDT and CDR2 is FYEKMQ (reference sequence). Trimming pared 3 bases from V and 3 bases from J, leaving 8 bases between. CDR3 length: 13 residues. The CDR3 loop reads CASSLRGDYGYTF. The DNA of the CDR3 is TGTGCCAGCAGCTTGAGGGGGGACTATGGCTACACCTTC.

As concerns this clone: The sample has other DNA sequences that encode this CDR3 too. The chain couples TRBV3-1 (or the pseudogene TRBV3-2) to TRBJ2-1; 10 bases line up with TRBD2. V lost 4 bases to trimming and J lost 8 bases; unmatched junction nucleotides: 8. In germline, CDR1 is LGHDT, CDR2 YNNKEL (reference sequence). There are 15 residues in the CDR3. The CDR3: CASSPGLAGVYEQFF. CDR3 sequence (DNA): TGTGCCAGCAGCCCGGGGCTAGCGGGAGTCTATGAGCAGTTCTTC.

The gene calls are TRBV5-6 and TRBJ2-5, with D uncertain. The CDR3 sequence is 14 residues long. V shed 0 bases and J shed 1 base, with 7 bases lying between them. Germline lookup yields CDR1 SGHDT and CDR2 YYEEEE. CDR3 in amino acids: CASSLDGLQETQYF. The DNA for the CDR3 is TGTGCCAGCAGCTTGGATGGGCTCCAAGAGACCCAGTACTTC. Full variable domain (remainder filled in from reference TRBV5-6 and TRBJ2-5): DAGVTQSPTHLIKTRGQQVTLRCSPKSGHDTVSWYQQALGQGPQFIFQYYEEEERQRGNFPDRFSGHQFPNYSSELNVNALLLGDSALYLCASSLDGLQETQYFGPGTRLLVL.